A single sample is the source of the 28 T cell receptor beta chains below, sequenced in a study of blood T cell repertoires in COVID-19 (dated by TCRdb to the early 2020s). Library construction relied on the immunoSEQ multiplex PCR assay. TCRdb limited this immuneACCESS table to in-frame rearrangements with V and J called. A share of clones is missing; checked studies link under half to unresolved V genes, and the rest is unexplained. Present in this sample are almost 55,000 clones, about nine tenths of which were seen just once. Together, the top ten hold under 9% of the sample. Sequenced input: peripheral blood. These receptors originate from a woman in her thirties or forties with active COVID-19.

This chain uses TRBV7-2 with TRBJ2-1; 8 bases agree with TRBD1. CDR1 is SGHTA, CDR2 FQGNSA, per germline. The CDR3 length is 13 residues. With 5 bases clipped from V and 6 bases from J, the junction kept 3 bases outside the gene matches. The CDR3, as DNA: TGTGCCAGCAGCGTGACAGGGGTCAATGAGCAGTTCTTC. Translation: CASSVTGVNEQFF.

This clone was picked up one time. The chain couples TRBV21-1 to TRBJ2-5; TRBD2 was called by the table and not checked on the DNA. TRBV21-1 is a pseudogene segment. The length of the CDR3 is 16 residues. The CDR3 DNA sequence: TGTGCCAGCAGCAAGCTAGCGGGGGGGAAAAAAGAGACCCAGTACTTC. It translates to CASSKLAGGKKETQYF.

Ten or more counts support this clone. The chain is built from TRBV4-2 and TRBJ1-5; 8 bases are a match to TRBD1. J gave up 7 bases and V 4 bases, and 9 bases lay outside the gene matches. Germline assignment: CDR1 LGHNA and CDR2 YNFKEQ. This CDR3 contains 15 residues. DNA of the CDR3: TGTGCCAGCAGCCTTACAACAGGGGGGGTGCAGCCCCAGCATTTT. Translated, it gives CASSLTTGGVQPQHF.

This chain connects TRBV7-8 to TRBJ1-2, with 10 positions matching TRBD1. Germline V gene sequence: CDR1 SGHVS, CDR2 FQNEAQ. The CDR3 has 16 residues. V lost 0 bases to trimming and J lost 8 bases; unmatched junction nucleotides: 9. The CDR3 loop reads CASSLAYRDRGGGYTF. The CDR3 DNA sequence: TGTGCCAGCAGCTTAGCGTACCGGGACAGGGGAGGGGGCTACACCTTC.

DNA for the CDR3: TGTGCCAGCAGCCCAGGACAGGGCTACTACGAGCAGTACTTC. It codes for CASSPGQGYYEQYF. This chain uses TRBV7-9 with TRBJ2-7, with 8 bases identical to TRBD1. V was clipped by 5 bases and J by 3 bases; unmatched bases: 6. CDR1 SEHNR and CDR2 FQNEAQ come from the germline V gene (reference sequence). The CDR3 sequence is 14 residues long. Supplemented by reference TRBV7-9 and TRBJ2-7, the full variable domain reads DTGVSQNPRHKITKRGQNVTFRCDPISEHNRLYWYRQTLGQGPEFLTYFQNEAQLEKSRLLSDRFSAERPKGSFSTLEIQRTEQGDSAMYLCASSPGQGYYEQYFGPGTRLTVT.

V gene TRBV6-5 combines with J gene TRBJ1-2; D gene unclear. There are 15 residues in the CDR3. V lost 2 bases to trimming and J lost 8 bases, with 18 bases between them. Germline CDR1 and CDR2: MNHEY and SVGAGI. The CDR3 reads CASSYELGTRGGYTF. The CDR3 DNA sequence: TGTGCCAGCAGTTACGAACTAGGAACCCGTGGCGGCTACACCTTC.

The rearrangement joins TRBV7-3 to TRBJ2-6; the D gene is possibly TRBD2 (6 bases). This CDR3 has 16 amino acids. Germline V CDR1 and CDR2: SGHTA, FQGTGA. V was clipped by 0 bases and J by 0 bases, with 6 bases between them. The CDR3 bases are TGTGCCAGCAGCTTAACGCGGGACTCTGGGGCCAACGTCCTGACTTTC. This sequence encodes CASSLTRDSGANVLTF.

This chain uses TRBV5-4 with TRBJ2-2; 8 positions agree with TRBD2. Per germline, CDR1 SGHNT and CDR2 YYREEE (reference sequence). The length of the CDR3 is 16 residues. Germline trimming cut 4 bases from V and 2 bases from J; bases unmatched to any gene: 7. In nucleotides, the CDR3 is TGTGCCAGCAGCATAACGGGGGGGCCTAACACCGGGGAGCTGTTTTTT. This encodes CASSITGGPNTGELFF. Full variable domain (remainder filled in from reference TRBV5-4 and TRBJ2-2): ETGVTQSPTHLIKTRGQQVTLRCSSQSGHNTVSWYQQALGQGPQFIFQYYREEENGRGNFPPRFSGLQFPNYSSELNVNALELDDSALYLCASSITGGPNTGELFFGEGSRLTVL.

The V and J genes are TRBV11-2 and TRBJ1-4; D remains ambiguous. The CDR3 length is 15 residues. The germline V gene encodes CDR1 SGHAT and CDR2 FQNNGV. V lost 3 bases to trimming and J lost 3 bases, with 11 bases between them. The chain's CDR3 is CASSLEGGSNEKLFF. CDR3 DNA sequence: TGTGCCAGCAGCTTGGAGGGAGGTTCTAATGAAAAACTGTTTTTT.

The chain uses TRBV14 and TRBJ2-7, with 12 bases that match TRBD2. Per the germline V gene, CDR1 is SGHDN and CDR2 is FVKESK. The length of the CDR3 is 15 residues. The V gene end was trimmed by 4 bases and the J gene end by 1 base; junction bases not matched to a gene: 2. CDR3 amino acids: CASSRGLAGSYEQYF. The CDR3 DNA reads as TGTGCCAGCAGCCGAGGACTAGCGGGGTCCTACGAGCAGTACTTC.

The chain joins TRBV13 to TRBJ2-1, with TRBD2 matching over 8 bases. CDR3 length equals 16 residues. J was trimmed by 4 bases and V by 2 bases; bases with no gene match: 7. CDR1 and CDR2 from the germline V gene are PRHDT and FYEKMQ (reference sequence). The DNA of the CDR3 is TGTGCCAGCAGCTTATGGGTAATAGCGGGGTACAATGAGCAGTTCTTC. Protein: CASSLWVIAGYNEQFF.

The V and J genes are TRBV7-9 and TRBJ2-1; 9 nucleotides line up with TRBD2. The CDR3 is 16 residues long. Germline CDR1 and CDR2: SEHNR and FQNEAQ (reference sequence). The V segment lost 5 bases and the J segment 6 bases; nucleotides outside the gene matches: 11. CDR3 in amino acids: CASSRLAGAEPNEQFF. In DNA, the CDR3 is TGTGCCAGCAGCCGCTTAGCGGGGGCTGAACCCAATGAGCAGTTCTTC.

The genes are TRBV10-2 and TRBJ2-3; D is perhaps TRBD2 (7 bases). The V end was cut by 0 bases, the J end by 5 bases, with 15 bases between. This CDR3 is built from 16 residues. The germline gives CDR1 WSHSY, CDR2 SAAADI. The CDR3 coding sequence is TGCGCCAGCAGTGAGTCGAACGGGGGGCTTCAAGATACGCAGTATTTT. Translated, it gives CASSESNGGLQDTQYF.

The rearrangement joins TRBV2 to TRBJ2-1; 8 bases agree with TRBD1. This CDR3 region has 15 residues. V was clipped by 6 bases and J by 4 bases; unmatched bases: 8. The germline CDR1 and CDR2 sequences are SNHLY and FYNNEI. This chain's CDR3 is CASSPGQGPYNEQFF. In DNA, the CDR3 is TGTGCCAGCAGCCCCGGACAGGGACCTTACAATGAGCAGTTCTTC.

The V call is TRBV7-9, the J call TRBJ2-1; a possible D gene is TRBD2 (7 bases). The CDR3 sequence is 15 residues long. Trimming removed 8 bases from V and 7 bases from J, with 21 bases in between. Germline CDR1 SEHNR, CDR2 FQNEAQ (reference sequence). The CDR3 loop reads CASRGTGGPGNEQFF. CDR3 DNA sequence: TGTGCCAGCCGGGGCACCGGGGGGCCAGGGAATGAGCAGTTCTTC.

This clone occurred a few times. The chain uses TRBV7-2 and TRBJ2-1; maybe TRBD1 (5 bases). The V gene's germline CDR1 is SGHTA and CDR2 FQGNSA. This CDR3 is 16 amino acids long. Trimming left V 0 bases short and J 1 base short, with 10 bases between. In DNA, the CDR3 is TGTGCCAGCAGCTTAGCTGCCCAGGGATCCTACAATGAGCAGTTCTTC. This encodes CASSLAAQGSYNEQFF.

The chain uses TRBV27 and TRBJ1-2; no definite D call. The germline V and J ends were trimmed by 1 base and 1 base, with 10 bases remaining between them. The length of the CDR3 is 15 residues. Germline-derived CDR1 and CDR2 are MNHEY and SMNVEV (reference sequence). The CDR3 sequence is CASSLYGGVNYGYTF. The CDR3 DNA follows: TGTGCCAGCAGTTTATATGGAGGAGTTAACTATGGCTACACCTTC.

The chain employs TRBV29-1 and TRBJ1-1; 7 bases fit TRBD1. With V trimmed by 8 bases and J by 0 bases, 9 bases remained unmatched. The CDR3 has 14 amino acids. CDR1 is SQVTM and CDR2 is ANQGSEA in the germline V gene. The CDR3, as DNA: TGCAGCACCGGCAGGGACAGCATGAACACTGAAGCTTTCTTT. Amino acids: CSTGRDSMNTEAFF. The entire variable domain, with the rest obtained from reference TRBV29-1 and TRBJ1-1, is as follows: SAVISQKPSRDICQRGTSLTIQCQVDSQVTMMFWYRQQPGQSLTLIATANQGSEATYESGFVIDKFPISRPNLTFSTLTVSNMSPEDSSIYLCSTGRDSMNTEAFFGQGTRLTVV.

This clone came up once. The J gene is TRBJ1-5, the V gene TRBV7-2, with D possibly matching TRBD1 (6 bases). The CDR3 totals 15 residues. Germline CDR1 SGHTA, CDR2 FQGNSA. Trimming took off 1 base at V and 5 bases at J, with 12 bases between the two ends. The CDR3 protein is CASSLGDIAYQPQHF. CDR3 in DNA: TGTGCCAGCAGCTTAGGGGACATAGCATATCAGCCCCAGCATTTT.

The chain carries TRBV4-2 and TRBJ1-4; possibly TRBD1 for D (6 bases). Trimming took 0 bases from V and 8 from J, leaving 16 bases between them. CDR3 length: 16 residues. Germline values: CDR1 LGHNA, CDR2 YNFKEQ. CDR3: CASSQDLSGVREKLFF. In nucleotides, the CDR3 is TGTGCCAGCAGCCAAGATTTGTCAGGGGTGCGGGAAAAACTGTTTTTT.

The V and J genes are TRBV6-5 and TRBJ2-5, with 9 bases identical to TRBD2. This CDR3 comprises 12 residues. The germline V gene has CDR1 MNHEY and CDR2 SVGAGI. V dropped 11 bases and J dropped 5; count of bases not matched to a gene: 6. The CDR3 nucleotides read TGTGCCGTCAGGGCGGGGGGGGAGACCCAGTACTTC. Its protein product is CAVRAGGETQYF.

V gene TRBV14 combines with J gene TRBJ1-1; no definite D call. The germline V gene has CDR1 SGHDN and CDR2 FVKESK. Trimming cost V 4 bases and J 1 base, with 10 bases left between them. The CDR3 sequence is 14 residues long. The CDR3 here is CASSRLASNTEAFF. For the CDR3, the DNA is TGTGCCAGCAGCCGACTGGCTTCGAACACTGAAGCTTTCTTT. Full variable domain (missing parts from reference TRBV14 and TRBJ1-1): EAGVTQFPSHSVIEKGQTVTLRCDPISGHDNLYWYRRVMGKEIKFLLHFVKESKQDESGMPNNRFLAERTGGTYSTLKVQPAELEDSGVYFCASSRLASNTEAFFGQGTRLTVV.

This chain uses TRBV11-1 with TRBJ1-1; no reliable D call. Germline V CDR1 and CDR2: SGHAT, FQDESV (reference sequence). CDR3 length: 14 amino acids. Trimming took 5 bases from V and 5 from J, leaving 15 bases between them. CDR3 in amino acids: CASSLQAGWTEAFF. The CDR3 DNA follows: TGTGCCAGCAGCCTCCAGGCGGGATGGACTGAAGCTTTCTTT.

The rearrangement links TRBV5-6 to TRBJ1-2; 8 nucleotides line up with TRBD1. This CDR3 spans 15 amino acids. Trimming removed 0 bases from V and 4 bases from J; junction bases left unmatched: 5. CDR1 is SGHDT, CDR2 YYEEEE, per germline. The CDR3 sequence: CASSLGTGNTYGYTF. CDR3 sequence (DNA): TGTGCCAGCAGCTTGGGGACAGGGAATACCTATGGCTACACCTTC.

The chain recombines TRBV12-3 or TRBV12-4 with TRBJ1-1, with D unresolved. Trimming removed 4 bases at V and 5 bases at J, with 8 bases between. The length of the CDR3 is 12 residues. CDR3 coding DNA: TGTGCCAGCAGTTCGGCGAGGACTGAAGCTTTCTTT. Translation: CASSSARTEAFF.

The CDR3 DNA follows: TGTGCCACTTCTACCGGGGGACAGAATAATTCACCCCTCCACTTT. It encodes CATSTGGQNNSPLHF. The genes are TRBV6-6 and TRBJ1-6, with 7 positions matching TRBD1. Germline loops: CDR1 MNHNY, CDR2 SVGAGI (reference sequence). This CDR3 contains 15 residues. The V segment lost 10 bases and the J segment 5 bases; nucleotides outside the gene matches: 11.

The rearrangement links TRBV2 to TRBJ2-1, with D perhaps matching TRBD1 (6 bases). This CDR3 is 15 amino acids long. CDR1 and CDR2 (germline): SNHLY, FYNNEI. Trimming took 1 base from V and 6 from J, leaving 13 bases between them. CDR3 sequence reads: CASSEVRGLANEQFF. CDR3 DNA sequence: TGTGCCAGCAGTGAAGTCAGGGGCCTAGCCAATGAGCAGTTCTTC.

Here the CDR3 DNA reads TGTGCCAGCAGTGAAGCAGGAGGGAGGATGGATTCACCCCTCCACTTT. Translation gives CASSEAGGRMDSPLHF. The chain uses TRBV2 and TRBJ1-6; D call uncertain. This CDR3 contains 16 residues. Trimming cost V 0 bases and J 8 bases, with 14 bases left between them. Germline V gives CDR1 SNHLY, CDR2 FYNNEI.